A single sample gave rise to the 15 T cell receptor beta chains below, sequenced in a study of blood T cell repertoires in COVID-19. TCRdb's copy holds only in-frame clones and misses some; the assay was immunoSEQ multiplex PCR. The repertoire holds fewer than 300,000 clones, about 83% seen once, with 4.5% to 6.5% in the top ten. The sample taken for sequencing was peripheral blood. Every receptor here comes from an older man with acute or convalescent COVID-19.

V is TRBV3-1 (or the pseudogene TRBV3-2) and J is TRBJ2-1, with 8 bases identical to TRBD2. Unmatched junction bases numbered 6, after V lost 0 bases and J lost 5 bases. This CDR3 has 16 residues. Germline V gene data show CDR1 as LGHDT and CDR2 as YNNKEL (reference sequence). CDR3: CASSQDGLARNNEQFF. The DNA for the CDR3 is TGTGCCAGCAGCCAAGATGGACTAGCTAGGAACAATGAGCAGTTCTTC.

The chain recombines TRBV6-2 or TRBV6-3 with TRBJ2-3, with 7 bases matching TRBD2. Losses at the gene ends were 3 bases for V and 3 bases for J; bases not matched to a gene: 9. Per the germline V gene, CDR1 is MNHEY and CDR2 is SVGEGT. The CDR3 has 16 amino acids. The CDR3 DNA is TGTGCCAGCAGTTATCCCAGCGGGGAGGTGACAGATACGCAGTATTTT. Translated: CASSYPSGEVTDTQYF.

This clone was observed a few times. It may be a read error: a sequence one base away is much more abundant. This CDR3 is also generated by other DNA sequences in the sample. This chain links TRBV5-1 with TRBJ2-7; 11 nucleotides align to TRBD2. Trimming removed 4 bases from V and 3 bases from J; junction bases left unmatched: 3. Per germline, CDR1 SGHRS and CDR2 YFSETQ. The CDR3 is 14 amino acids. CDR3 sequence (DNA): TGCGCCAGCAGCCCCGGGACTAGCGGCTACGAGCAGTACTTC. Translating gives CASSPGTSGYEQYF.

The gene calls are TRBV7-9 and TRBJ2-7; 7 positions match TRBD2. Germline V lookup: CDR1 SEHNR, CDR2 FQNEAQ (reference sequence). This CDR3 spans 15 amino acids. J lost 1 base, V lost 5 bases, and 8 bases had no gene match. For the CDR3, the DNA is TGTGCCAGCAGCATGTGGCCAGCGGGGTCCTACGAGCAGTACTTC. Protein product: CASSMWPAGSYEQYF.

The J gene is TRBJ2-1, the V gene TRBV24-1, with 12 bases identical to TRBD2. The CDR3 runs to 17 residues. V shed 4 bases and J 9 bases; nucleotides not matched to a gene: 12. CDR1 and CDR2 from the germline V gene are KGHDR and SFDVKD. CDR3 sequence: CATSDYPPGLAGSEQFF. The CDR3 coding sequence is TGTGCCACCAGTGACTACCCTCCGGGACTAGCGGGTAGTGAGCAGTTCTTC.

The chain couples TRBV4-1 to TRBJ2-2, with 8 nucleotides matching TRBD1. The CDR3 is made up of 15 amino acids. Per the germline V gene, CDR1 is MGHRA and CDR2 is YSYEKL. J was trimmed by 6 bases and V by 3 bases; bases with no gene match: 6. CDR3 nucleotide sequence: TGCGCCAGCAGCCACGTAGGACAGGGTTCCGGGGAGCTGTTTTTT. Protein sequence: CASSHVGQGSGELFF.

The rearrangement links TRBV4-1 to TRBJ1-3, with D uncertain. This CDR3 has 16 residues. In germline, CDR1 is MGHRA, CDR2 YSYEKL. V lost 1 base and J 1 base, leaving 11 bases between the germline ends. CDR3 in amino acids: CASSQVGLGSGNTIYF. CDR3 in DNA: TGCGCCAGCAGCCAAGTTGGGCTTGGTTCTGGAAACACCATATATTTT.

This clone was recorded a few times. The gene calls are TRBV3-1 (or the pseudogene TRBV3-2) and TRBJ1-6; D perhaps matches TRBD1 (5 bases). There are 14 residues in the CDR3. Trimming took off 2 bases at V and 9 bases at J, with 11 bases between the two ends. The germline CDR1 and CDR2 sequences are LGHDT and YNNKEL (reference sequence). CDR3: CASSQLGGSSPLHF. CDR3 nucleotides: TGTGCCAGCAGCCAATTGGGGGGATCTTCACCCCTCCACTTT.

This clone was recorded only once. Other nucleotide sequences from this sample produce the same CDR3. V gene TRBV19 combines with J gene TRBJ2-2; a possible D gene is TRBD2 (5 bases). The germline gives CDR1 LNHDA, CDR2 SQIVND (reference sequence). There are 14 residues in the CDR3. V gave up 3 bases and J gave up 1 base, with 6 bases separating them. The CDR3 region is CASSISGNTGELFF. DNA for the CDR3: TGTGCCAGTAGTATCAGCGGGAACACCGGGGAGCTGTTTTTT.

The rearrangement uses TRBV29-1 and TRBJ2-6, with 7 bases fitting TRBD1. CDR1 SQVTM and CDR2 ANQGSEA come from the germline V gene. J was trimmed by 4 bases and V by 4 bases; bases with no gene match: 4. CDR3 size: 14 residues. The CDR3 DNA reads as TGCAGCGTTGTTCAGGGGGTCGGGGCCAACGTCCTGACTTTC. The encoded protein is CSVVQGVGANVLTF.

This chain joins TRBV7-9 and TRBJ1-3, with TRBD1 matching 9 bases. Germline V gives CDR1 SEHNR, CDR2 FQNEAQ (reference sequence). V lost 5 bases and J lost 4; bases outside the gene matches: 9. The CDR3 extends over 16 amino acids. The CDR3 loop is CASSPSGTGTGNTIYF. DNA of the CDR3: TGTGCCAGCAGCCCGTCCGGGACAGGGACCGGAAACACCATATATTTT.

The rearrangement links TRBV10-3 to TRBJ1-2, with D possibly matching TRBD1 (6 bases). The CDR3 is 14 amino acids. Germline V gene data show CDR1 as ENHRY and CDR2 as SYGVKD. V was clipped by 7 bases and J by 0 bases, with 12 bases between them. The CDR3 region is CAIKDSNTNYGYTF. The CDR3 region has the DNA TGTGCCATCAAGGACAGCAATACTAACTATGGCTACACCTTC.

In DNA form, the CDR3 reads TGCGCCAGCAGCTTGGGGACAGGGGGCCATGGCTACACCTTC. It translates to CASSLGTGGHGYTF. The chain joins TRBV5-1 to TRBJ1-2; the match to TRBD1 covers 11 bases. Germline CDR1 and CDR2: SGHRS and YFSETQ. CDR3 length: 14 amino acids. Trimming cost V 0 bases and J 6 bases; bases outside gene matches: 1.

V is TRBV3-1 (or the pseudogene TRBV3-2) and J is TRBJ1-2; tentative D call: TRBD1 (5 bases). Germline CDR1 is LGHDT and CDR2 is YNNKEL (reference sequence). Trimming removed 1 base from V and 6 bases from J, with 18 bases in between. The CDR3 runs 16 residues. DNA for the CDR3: TGTGCCAGCAGCCAAGGGTCGACAGTTGTGGTGGATGGCTACACCTTC. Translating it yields CASSQGSTVVVDGYTF.

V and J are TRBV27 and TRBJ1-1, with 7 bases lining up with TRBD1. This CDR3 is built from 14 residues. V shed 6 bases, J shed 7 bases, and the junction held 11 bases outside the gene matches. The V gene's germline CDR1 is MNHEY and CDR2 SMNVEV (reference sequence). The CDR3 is CASSSWGQRSEAFF. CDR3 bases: TGTGCCAGCAGCTCCTGGGGACAGCGTAGTGAAGCTTTCTTT.